This passage covers 22 T cell receptor beta chains from one sample sequenced in a study of blood T cell repertoires in COVID-19. Generated by immunoSEQ multiplex PCR, the TCRdb table keeps only in-frame clones and is missing some. The sample lists about 210,000 clones, 80% occurring once. Specimen: peripheral blood. The receptors were sampled from a human donor in a cohort sampled during active COVID-19.

The V gene is TRBV3-1 (or the pseudogene TRBV3-2), the J gene TRBJ2-2; D unresolved. Germline CDR1 reads LGHDT; CDR2 reads YNNKEL (reference sequence). CDR3 length: 14 residues. V was trimmed by 4 bases and J by 2 bases, leaving 8 bases between them. CDR3 nucleotides: TGTGCCAGCAGCCCGGCGGCCAACACCGGGGAGCTGTTTTTT. It encodes CASSPAANTGELFF.

The chain is built from TRBV2 and TRBJ2-2; D perhaps matches TRBD1 (6 bases). Trimming stripped 4 bases from V and 3 bases from J, with 9 bases between. The CDR3 spans 14 residues. The germline V gene has CDR1 SNHLY and CDR2 FYNNEI. The DNA of the CDR3 is TGTGCCAGCAGTGGTGGACAGTACACCGGGGAGCTGTTTTTT. Protein sequence: CASSGGQYTGELFF.

The chain combines TRBV30 with TRBJ1-2; 7 nucleotides agree with TRBD1. Per the germline V gene, CDR1 is GTSNPN and CDR2 is SVGIG (reference sequence). Trimming cost V 3 bases and J 0 bases; bases outside gene matches: 7. The CDR3 extends over 15 amino acids. CDR3 region: CAWRDRLGANYGYTF. In DNA, the CDR3 is TGTGCCTGGAGGGACAGGCTCGGAGCTAACTATGGCTACACCTTC.

V gene TRBV7-3 combines with J gene TRBJ1-3, with 9 bases that match TRBD1. CDR3 size: 15 residues. The J segment lost 2 bases and the V segment lost 4 bases, leaving 3 bases of the junction unmatched. CDR1 is SGHTA, CDR2 FQGTGA, per germline. CDR3 coding DNA: TGTGCCAGCAGCTACACAGGGGGCCCTGGAAACACCATATATTTT. Translation gives CASSYTGGPGNTIYF.

The genes are TRBV5-1 and TRBJ2-5, with TRBD1 as a possible D gene (6 bases). With 3 bases removed from V and 0 bases from J, the gap between germline ends came to 9 bases. The V gene's germline CDR1 is SGHRS and CDR2 YFSETQ. CDR3 length equals 14 residues. CDR3 amino acids: CASSYGDNQETQYF. CDR3 coding DNA: TGCGCCAGCAGCTACGGGGACAACCAAGAGACCCAGTACTTC. The variable domain in full, with the rest retrieved from reference TRBV5-1 and TRBJ2-5, is KAGVTQTPRYLIKTRGQQVTLSCSPISGHRSVSWYQQTPGQGLQFLFEYFSETQRNKGNFPGRFSGRQFSNSRSEMNVSTLELGDSALYLCASSYGDNQETQYFGPGTRLLVL.

This clone turned up a few times. This sequence joins TRBV4-1 and TRBJ1-5, with TRBD1 matching 9 bases. Germline values: CDR1 MGHRA, CDR2 YSYEKL. The CDR3 covers 15 residues. The junction had 6 bases not matched to a gene; V was cut back by 5 bases and J by 4 bases. CDR3 DNA: TGCGCCAGCAGCTTAACAGGGGGCGGTAATCAGCCCCAGCATTTT. It yields the protein CASSLTGGGNQPQHF.

The chain carries TRBV19 and TRBJ2-5; 7 bases agree with TRBD1. The length of the CDR3 is 13 residues. Germline lookup yields CDR1 LNHDA and CDR2 SQIVND (reference sequence). V trimming: 6 bases; J trimming: 2 bases; junction bases outside the gene matches: 3. In DNA form, the CDR3 reads TGTGCCAGTAGCAACAGGGGACAAGAGACCCAGTACTTC. Translating it yields CASSNRGQETQYF.

The chain employs TRBV6-5 and TRBJ1-6; D is ambiguous. From germline, CDR1 is MNHEY and CDR2 SVGAGI. This CDR3 comprises 13 residues. V lost 2 bases and J 10 bases, leaving 9 bases between the germline ends. The CDR3 loop is CASSYNSGSPLHF. The CDR3 coding sequence is TGTGCCAGCAGTTACAACAGTGGATCACCCCTCCACTTT.

This chain uses TRBV19 with TRBJ1-1; no definite D call. V shed 5 bases and J shed 1 base, with 11 bases lying between them. CDR3 length: 14 residues. The germline V gene encodes CDR1 LNHDA and CDR2 SQIVND (reference sequence). This CDR3 is CASSPPGRNTEAFF. The CDR3 region has the DNA TGTGCCAGTAGTCCCCCGGGGAGGAACACTGAAGCTTTCTTT.

V usage is TRBV19 and J usage is TRBJ1-2; D not resolved. Trimming took off 1 base at V and 7 bases at J, with 25 bases between the two ends. Germline V gene lookup returns CDR1 LNHDA and CDR2 SQIVND (reference sequence). The CDR3 consists of 18 residues. CDR3 nucleotide sequence: TGTGCCAGTAGTATAGTGGGCTCGGACTTCTCAGCGGCGGGTGGCTACACCTTC. It encodes CASSIVGSDFSAAGGYTF.

J is TRBJ2-5 and V is TRBV6-5; tentative D call: TRBD1 (6 bases). In germline, CDR1 is MNHEY, CDR2 SVGAGI. The V end was cut by 1 base, the J end by 5 bases, with 14 bases between. This CDR3 has 15 amino acids. The DNA of the CDR3 is TGTGCCAGCAGTTACTTGACGACAGGAGTTGAGACCCAGTACTTC. Its translation is CASSYLTTGVETQYF.

The chain links TRBV18 to TRBJ1-3; a possible D gene is TRBD1 (6 bases). Per germline, CDR1 KGHSH and CDR2 LQKENI. V lost 1 base, J lost 0 bases, and 13 bases lay in between. This CDR3 is 17 amino acids long. CDR3 sequence: CASSPRGQGPSGNTIYF. The CDR3 DNA is TGTGCCAGCTCACCACGGGGGCAGGGCCCCTCTGGAAACACCATATATTTT.

The chain uses TRBV5-1 and TRBJ2-5; a weak D match, TRBD1 (6 bases). CDR1 and CDR2 from the germline V gene are SGHRS and YFSETQ. V lost 1 base to trimming and J lost 5 bases, with 15 bases between them. The CDR3 consists of 15 residues. This CDR3 is CASSLRGHLQETQYF. The CDR3 DNA sequence: TGCGCCAGCAGCTTGAGGGGACATCTTCAGGAGACCCAGTACTTC.

The chain has TRBV4-2 and TRBJ2-7, with 9 bases identical to TRBD2. The trim removed 0 bases at V and 0 bases at J, leaving 9 bases unmatched. Germline lookup yields CDR1 LGHNA and CDR2 YNFKEQ. The CDR3 runs 18 residues. The CDR3 here is CASSQEVSGGFSSYEQYF. The CDR3 coding sequence is TGTGCCAGCAGCCAAGAGGTTAGCGGGGGCTTCAGCTCCTACGAGCAGTACTTC.

Only one count was recorded for this clone. The same CDR3 also results from other DNA sequences found in this sample. J is TRBJ2-1 and V is TRBV5-1; TRBD2 aligns across 15 bases. V lost 4 bases, J lost 0 bases, and 5 bases stayed unmatched. CDR3 length: 18 residues. CDR1 is SGHRS, CDR2 YFSETQ, per germline. Here the CDR3 DNA reads TGCGCCAGCAGCCCGGGACTAGCGGGAGGTAGCTCCTACAATGAGCAGTTCTTC. It encodes CASSPGLAGGSSYNEQFF. Full variable domain (outside the CDR3, taken from reference TRBV5-1 and TRBJ2-1): KAGVTQTPRYLIKTRGQQVTLSCSPISGHRSVSWYQQTPGQGLQFLFEYFSETQRNKGNFPGRFSGRQFSNSRSEMNVSTLELGDSALYLCASSPGLAGGSSYNEQFFGPGTRLTVL.

The rearrangement joins TRBV16 to TRBJ1-1; D is unresolved. This CDR3 is built from 13 residues. Germline V gives CDR1 KGHSY, CDR2 FQNENV. V was pared by 1 base and J by 8 bases, with 11 bases between. The CDR3 reads CASSQLESSEAFF. The CDR3 coding sequence is TGTGCCAGCAGCCAATTGGAGTCGAGCGAAGCTTTCTTT.

The V gene is TRBV7-2, the J gene TRBJ2-5, with 9 nucleotides matching TRBD2. Germline V gene data show CDR1 as SGHTA and CDR2 as FQGNSA. Unmatched junction bases numbered 6, after V lost 3 bases and J lost 4 bases. The CDR3 length is 15 residues. The CDR3 nucleotides are TGTGCCAGCAGCTTCTCCGGGACTAGCCTAGAGACCCAGTACTTC. Its protein product is CASSFSGTSLETQYF.

The chain recombines TRBV7-2 with TRBJ2-7; 9 bases line up with TRBD1. Germline lookup yields CDR1 SGHTA and CDR2 FQGNSA. This CDR3 has 16 residues. J lost 5 bases, V lost 7 bases, and 15 bases had no gene match. The CDR3 reads CASIPSVGQGSNEQYF. As DNA, the CDR3 is TGTGCCAGCATTCCGAGCGTGGGACAGGGATCCAACGAGCAGTACTTC.

V and J are TRBV3-1 (or the pseudogene TRBV3-2) and TRBJ1-4; D is ambiguous. Germline CDR1 and CDR2: LGHDT and YNNKEL (reference sequence). V was shortened by 1 base and J by 8 bases, with 17 bases between the two germline ends. This CDR3 is built from 16 residues. The CDR3 sequence is CASSQGNTREREKLFF. The CDR3 DNA reads TGTGCCAGCAGCCAAGGAAACACGAGGGAGCGGGAAAAACTGTTTTTT.

The rearrangement links TRBV29-1 to TRBJ1-1, with D perhaps TRBD1 (6 bases). The V end lost 8 bases, the J end lost 6 bases, and 13 bases lay between the germline ends. CDR1 and CDR2 from the germline V gene are SQVTM and ANQGSEA. The CDR3 is 11 amino acids. In DNA, the CDR3 is TGCAGCTCCATGGGGGCGTCTGAAGCTTTCTTT. Its protein product is CSSMGASEAFF.

This rearrangement joins TRBV30 to TRBJ2-3; TRBD2 is a possible D gene (6 bases). Trimming removed 0 bases at V and 0 bases at J, with 22 bases between. From germline, CDR1 is GTSNPN and CDR2 SVGIG (reference sequence). The CDR3 is made up of 19 amino acids. CDR3 DNA sequence: TGTGCCTGGAGTGTCCCGTTGGCGGGGAGACCTAGTAGCACAGATACGCAGTATTTT. This gives the protein CAWSVPLAGRPSSTDTQYF.

This clone was counted only a few times. CDR3 DNA: TGTGCCAGCAGTCTCAGGGGGCTGGGCTACACCTTC. It translates to CASSLRGLGYTF. The V and J genes are TRBV12-3 or TRBV12-4 and TRBJ1-2; 8 nucleotides agree with TRBD1. With 5 bases clipped from V and 8 bases from J, the junction kept 4 bases outside the gene matches. The CDR3 consists of 12 residues.